This passage covers 18 T cell receptor beta chains from one sample sequenced in a study of shared clonotypes between healthy human individuals. Sequenced by immunoSEQ multiplex PCR; TCRdb stores in-frame clones only, minus some. The top ten hold under 11% of the sample, which has about 340,000 clones, roughly 70% seen once. The specimen was memory CD4+ T cells sorted from blood. As for subset: CD45RA-negative fraction. Receptor source: a man aged 30-40 years in good health.

This chain links TRBV5-1 with TRBJ2-3, with 10 bases identical to TRBD2. Germline V gene data show CDR1 as SGHRS and CDR2 as YFSETQ. V dropped 1 base and J dropped 3; count of bases not matched to a gene: 2. The CDR3 is 15 amino acids. CDR3 residues: CASSLSSGRTDTQYF. In nucleotides, the CDR3 is TGCGCCAGCAGCTTGTCTAGCGGGAGAACAGATACGCAGTATTTT.

The chain has TRBV18 and TRBJ1-1; D uncertain. The CDR3 is 12 amino acids. The germline V gene has CDR1 KGHSH and CDR2 LQKENI. Trimming cost V 4 bases and J 8 bases, with 11 bases left between them. The CDR3 here is CASSQGRVEAFF. The CDR3 DNA reads as TGTGCCAGCTCACAAGGGCGGGTGGAAGCTTTCTTT. Full variable domain (rest looked up from reference TRBV18 and TRBJ1-1): NAGVMQNPRHLVRRRGQEARLRCSPMKGHSHVYWYRQLPEEGLKFMVYLQKENIIDESGMPKERFSAEFPKEGPSILRIQQVVRGDSAAYFCASSQGRVEAFFGQGTRLTVV.

This chain connects TRBV27 to TRBJ2-2; possibly TRBD2 for D (6 bases). V shed 6 bases and J shed 0 bases, with 11 bases lying between them. The CDR3 runs 15 residues. Germline CDR1 and CDR2: MNHEY and SMNVEV (reference sequence). The CDR3 DNA reads as TGTGCCAGCAGGCAGGGAGGAACGAACACCGGGGAGCTGTTTTTT. Encoded protein: CASRQGGTNTGELFF.

The chain recombines TRBV28 with TRBJ1-4; perhaps TRBD1 as D (5 bases). The germline gives CDR1 MDHEN, CDR2 SYDVKM. This CDR3 region has 15 residues. V gave up 3 bases and J gave up 8 bases, with 16 bases separating them. The chain's CDR3 is CASSFPAQGGEKLFF. The CDR3 DNA sequence: TGTGCCAGCAGTTTCCCCGCTCAGGGAGGGGAAAAACTGTTTTTT.

This clone appeared a few times. The V and J genes are TRBV11-2 and TRBJ2-1, with D unclear. Germline values: CDR1 SGHAT, CDR2 FQNNGV. Trimming stripped 2 bases from V and 9 bases from J, with 17 bases between. CDR3 size: 15 residues. CDR3: CASSLPPWGVSEQFF. DNA of the CDR3: TGTGCCAGCAGCTTACCCCCGTGGGGTGTAAGTGAGCAGTTCTTC.

This clone was recorded a few times. V usage is TRBV11-3 and J usage is TRBJ2-1, with D maybe TRBD1 (5 bases). The CDR3 is 15 amino acids. Germline V gene sequence: CDR1 SGHNT, CDR2 YENEEA. Deletions cut 5 bases from V and 6 bases from J, with 17 bases between. CDR3 sequence reads: CASSLDSVNRNEQFF. DNA for the CDR3: TGTGCCAGCAGCCTCGACAGTGTAAATCGCAATGAGCAGTTCTTC.

The CDR3: CSVVDSRSSYEQYF. The CDR3 nucleotides read TGCAGCGTCGTTGACTCCCGATCCTCCTACGAGCAGTACTTC. The genes are TRBV29-1 and TRBJ2-7; no firm D call. Trimming cost V 6 bases and J 0 bases, with 15 bases left between them. CDR1 SQVTM and CDR2 ANQGSEA come from the germline V gene. This CDR3 is 14 amino acids long.

The gene calls are TRBV6-1 and TRBJ2-5; D uncertain. The J call is uncertain, as TRBJ2-7 better fits the DNA end. The CDR3 consists of 12 residues. Germline V gene sequence: CDR1 MNHNS, CDR2 SASEGT. The CDR3 nucleotides read TGTGCCAGCAGTGCCCGTTTCTACGAGCAGTACTTC. Translated, it gives CASSARFYEQYF.

This chain uses TRBV4-1 with TRBJ1-1; tentative D call: TRBD1 (5 bases). With 0 bases removed from V and 8 bases from J, the gap between germline ends came to 13 bases. CDR1 and CDR2 (germline): MGHRA, YSYEKL. The CDR3 runs 14 residues. The CDR3 loop is CASSQDQSRQEAFF. The CDR3 region has the DNA TGCGCCAGCAGCCAAGATCAGTCCCGACAGGAAGCTTTCTTT.

V gene TRBV29-1 combines with J gene TRBJ2-1; no firm D call. Germline CDR1 and CDR2: SQVTM and ANQGSEA. V shed 2 bases and J shed 4 bases, with 9 bases lying between them. The CDR3 covers 13 residues. Here the CDR3 reads CSVESNNYNEQFF. In nucleotides, the CDR3 is TGCAGCGTTGAATCTAACAATTACAATGAGCAGTTCTTC.

By proportion, this clone is medium-sized. The chain joins TRBV19 to TRBJ1-2; TRBD1 agrees at 7 bases. CDR1 and CDR2 from the germline V gene are LNHDA and SQIVND (reference sequence). The V and J ends lost 3 bases and 7 bases, in that order; junction bases with no gene match: 5. The CDR3 is 13 amino acids. Written as DNA, the CDR3 is TGTGCCAGTAGTATCACAGGGGTGAGTGGCTACACCTTC. It yields the protein CASSITGVSGYTF.

This sequence joins TRBV7-2 and TRBJ2-1; D unclear. The CDR3 length is 17 residues. The germline V and J ends were trimmed by 1 base and 0 bases, with 13 bases remaining between them. From germline, CDR1 is SGHTA and CDR2 FQGNSA. CDR3 loop: CASSLGLGFRSYNEQFF. In DNA form, the CDR3 reads TGTGCCAGCAGCTTAGGCCTCGGGTTCCGCTCCTACAATGAGCAGTTCTTC.

This rearrangement joins TRBV5-5 to TRBJ2-5; 10 nucleotides agree with TRBD2. Germline V gives CDR1 SGHKS, CDR2 YYEKEE (reference sequence). This CDR3 contains 15 residues. V dropped 1 base and J dropped 4; count of bases not matched to a gene: 4. For the CDR3, the DNA is TGTGCCAGCAGCTTGAAGCTAGCGGGAGTAGAGACCCAGTACTTC. Its translation is CASSLKLAGVETQYF.

The chain combines TRBV18 with TRBJ1-1; possibly TRBD1 for D (5 bases). The germline gives CDR1 KGHSH, CDR2 LQKENI. Trimming took off 0 bases at V and 11 bases at J, with 13 bases between the two ends. This CDR3 comprises 13 residues. This CDR3 is CASSPPGRGWAFF. The CDR3 DNA follows: TGTGCCAGCTCACCACCGGGAAGGGGCTGGGCTTTCTTT.

The chain links TRBV27 to TRBJ2-7, with TRBD1 matching 7 bases. The CDR3 sequence is 14 residues long. Unmatched junction bases numbered 5, after V lost 4 bases and J lost 2 bases. Germline CDR1 and CDR2: MNHEY and SMNVEV (reference sequence). CDR3 DNA: TGTGCCAGCAGTTACGCGACAGGGCCCTACGAGCAGTACTTC. It encodes CASSYATGPYEQYF.

The rearrangement joins TRBV14 to TRBJ2-3; 8 bases are a match to TRBD1. The CDR3 length is 13 residues. From germline, CDR1 is SGHDN and CDR2 FVKESK. Trimming took 6 bases from V and 3 from J; bases not matched to a gene: 2. The CDR3 DNA reads as TGTGCCAGCAGGCGGACAGGGACAGATACGCAGTATTTT. Amino acids: CASRRTGTDTQYF.

This clone was seen once. This sequence joins TRBV5-4 and TRBJ1-1, with unresolved D. Germline lookup yields CDR1 SGHNT and CDR2 YYREEE (reference sequence). V shed 1 base and J shed 4 bases, with 11 bases lying between them. This CDR3 spans 14 amino acids. DNA of the CDR3: TGTGCCAGCAGCTTGCGCCTACCAGGCACTGAAGCTTTCTTT. This translates into CASSLRLPGTEAFF.

This chain uses TRBV29-1 with TRBJ1-1, with D unclear. Trimming took off 4 bases at V and 2 bases at J, with 8 bases between the two ends. The CDR3 contains 12 residues. Germline loops: CDR1 SQVTM, CDR2 ANQGSEA. The CDR3 protein is CSVARSNTEAFF. The CDR3 DNA sequence: TGCAGCGTTGCACGGTCTAACACTGAAGCTTTCTTT. Variable domain in full (rest from reference TRBV29-1 and TRBJ1-1): SAVISQKPSRDICQRGTSLTIQCQVDSQVTMMFWYRQQPGQSLTLIATANQGSEATYESGFVIDKFPISRPNLTFSTLTVSNMSPEDSSIYLCSVARSNTEAFFGQGTRLTVV.